Shown below are 23 T cell receptor beta chains from a single sample sequenced in a study of regulatory T cells in long-lasting Graves disease. The time point was: newly diagnosed GD, antithyroid drugs for less than 3 months. Making the TCR library involved RNA that had been extracted from PBMCs. The TCR beta library used iRepertoire HTBI primers with Arm-PCR amplification of CDR3. MiXCR, applied by TCRdb to the multiplex PCR reads, yields one record per CDR3 protein. This table holds roughly 420,000 distinct CDR3 sequences, roughly 16% found once. Sequenced here: peripheral blood mononuclear cells (PBMCs), sampled at new diagnosis, from a patient treated with antithyroid drugs. The receptors were sampled from a female donor with Graves disease.

The chain employs TRBV7-9 and TRBJ2-2, with D possibly being TRBD2 (7 bases). V was clipped by 0 bases and J by 5 bases, with 16 bases between them. Germline V gene data show CDR1 as SEHNR and CDR2 as FQNEAQ (reference sequence). There are 17 residues in the CDR3. The CDR3 DNA reads TGTGCCAGCAGCTTAGCAATCCGGGGGGCGTGGACCGGGGAGCTGTTTTTT. Protein sequence: CASSLAIRGAWTGELFF.

The CDR3, as DNA: TGCAGTGCTAGAGGACTAGCGGGAATCTCCTACGAGCAGTACTTC. As protein: CSARGLAGISYEQYF. The rearrangement links TRBV20-1 to TRBJ2-7; 11 nucleotides match TRBD2. The ends lost 1 base at V and 0 bases at J; junction bases unmatched: 2. There are 15 residues in the CDR3. The germline V gene has CDR1 DFQATT and CDR2 SNEGSKA (reference sequence).

This clonotype showed up many times. Written as DNA, the CDR3 is TGTGCCAGCAGCTTAGGCGGCCCGCGGGACAGGGGAGTCCGCAATCAGCCCCAGCATTTT. This translates into CASSLGGPRDRGVRNQPQHF. The chain uses TRBV7-8 and TRBJ1-5; 10 bases align to TRBD1. This CDR3 is built from 20 residues. CDR1 and CDR2 from the germline V gene are SGHVS and FQNEAQ. The V and J ends lost 1 base and 2 bases, in that order; junction bases with no gene match: 14.

This clonotype has a handful of counts. The V call is TRBV5-4, the J call TRBJ2-1; the D is unclear. The germline V gene has CDR1 SGHNT and CDR2 YYREEE (reference sequence). Trimming cost V 1 base and J 4 bases, with 15 bases left between them. CDR3 size: 16 residues. The CDR3 nucleotides are TGTGCCAGCAGCTTGCTGTCTGGCGGTCTTTACAATGAGCAGTTCTTC. Protein: CASSLLSGGLYNEQFF.

The chain combines TRBV4-1 with TRBJ1-1; D is unclear. From germline, CDR1 is MGHRA and CDR2 YSYEKL. The V and J ends lost 0 bases and 0 bases respectively, with 14 bases between them. The CDR3 sequence is 17 residues long. As DNA, the CDR3 is TGCGCCAGCAGCCAAGAAGGATTAGCAGCTTTGAACACTGAAGCTTTCTTT. Translation gives CASSQEGLAALNTEAFF.

This clonotype was seen at least ten times. The chain links TRBV12-5 to TRBJ2-3, with D uncertain. With 1 base removed from V and 2 bases from J, the gap between germline ends came to 7 bases. CDR3 size: 14 residues. Germline assignment: CDR1 LGHNT and CDR2 FRNRAP. The CDR3: CASGLDSITDTQYF. The CDR3 DNA reads TGTGCTAGTGGTTTGGACTCGATCACAGATACGCAGTATTTT.

This clonotype was recorded many times. The chain couples TRBV20-1 to TRBJ2-1; 12 bases are a match to TRBD2. The V gene's germline CDR1 is DFQATT and CDR2 SNEGSKA (reference sequence). CDR3 length: 14 residues. V gave up 4 bases and J gave up 7 bases; unmatched junction bases: 5. The chain's CDR3 is CSATLAGGPNEQFF. The CDR3 region has the DNA TGCAGTGCTACTCTAGCGGGGGGGCCTAATGAGCAGTTCTTC.

The table lists this clonotype with a few counts. The chain carries TRBV12-5 and TRBJ2-5; possibly TRBD2 for D (7 bases). Trimming removed 2 bases at V and 5 bases at J, with 21 bases between. This CDR3 has 17 residues. Germline V gene sequence: CDR1 LGHNT, CDR2 FRNRAP. The CDR3, as DNA: TGTGCTAGTGGTTTGCCGGGGGGCCCTTACTCTGCGGAGACCCAGTACTTC. It yields the protein CASGLPGGPYSAETQYF.

The chain joins TRBV12-5 to TRBJ2-2; D may be TRBD1 (6 bases). The CDR3 runs to 15 residues. Per germline, CDR1 LGHNT and CDR2 FRNRAP. The germline V and J ends were trimmed by 6 bases and 0 bases, with 11 bases remaining between them. The CDR3 coding sequence is TGTGCTAGTGGCCTCCAGGGGTCGAACACCGGGGAGCTGTTTTTT. The encoded protein is CASGLQGSNTGELFF.

Comment on this clonotype: This sequence may be a read error, since a much larger clone differs from it by one base. This chain uses TRBV6-5 with TRBJ2-7; D unresolved. The CDR3 totals 14 residues. Deletions cut 4 bases from V and 4 bases from J, with 14 bases between. CDR1 is MNHEY and CDR2 is SVGAGI in the germline V gene. CDR3 DNA sequence: TGTGCCAGCAGTTCCTCCAGCGAGAAGTACGAGCAGTACTTC. Translation: CASSSSSEKYEQYF.

The sample holds a few counts of this clonotype. The chain has TRBV6-9 and TRBJ2-7, with D unresolved. Trimming took off 3 bases at V and 3 bases at J, with 9 bases between the two ends. CDR3 length: 13 amino acids. CDR1 is MNHGY, CDR2 SVAAGI, per germline. CDR3 in DNA: TGTGCCAGCAGTTACTCGAACTTCTACGAGCAGTACTTC. Its protein product is CASSYSNFYEQYF.

The genes are TRBV4-1 and TRBJ1-2; no firm D call. Trimming shortened V by 5 bases and J by 3 bases, and 10 bases separated the two germline ends. The CDR3 length is 13 residues. CDR1 is MGHRA and CDR2 is YSYEKL in the germline V gene. The CDR3 DNA follows: TGCGCCAGCAGCTCTGGACTGGACTATGGCTACACCTTC. It translates to CASSSGLDYGYTF.

This clonotype was counted at least ten times. V is TRBV5-1 and J is TRBJ1-1, with D perhaps TRBD1 (5 bases). The ends were cut back, 0 bases at V and 4 bases at J, with 13 bases in the middle. Germline assignment: CDR1 SGHRS and CDR2 YFSETQ. The CDR3 runs 15 residues. CDR3 in amino acids: CASSLVSTGVTEAFF. In DNA form, the CDR3 reads TGCGCCAGCAGCTTGGTGAGTACAGGTGTCACTGAAGCTTTCTTT. The variable domain in full, completed from reference TRBV5-1 and TRBJ1-1, reads KAGVTQTPRYLIKTRGQQVTLSCSPISGHRSVSWYQQTPGQGLQFLFEYFSETQRNKGNFPGRFSGRQFSNSRSEMNVSTLELGDSALYLCASSLVSTGVTEAFFGQGTRLTVV.

This clonotype was seen at least ten times. V is TRBV2 and J is TRBJ2-3; no firm D call. The DNA end favors TRBJ1-1, so the J call may be wrong. Germline lookup yields CDR1 SNHLY and CDR2 FYNNEI. The CDR3 is made up of 10 amino acids. This chain's CDR3 is CASRGLEAFF. Here the CDR3 DNA reads TGTGCCAGCAGAGGTCTGGAAGCTTTCTTT.

This clonotype was detected ten times or more. This sequence joins TRBV6-1 and TRBJ2-6; D is tentatively TRBD1 or TRBD2 (5 bases each). V was pared by 6 bases and J by 2 bases, with 11 bases between. Germline V gene sequence: CDR1 MNHNS, CDR2 SASEGT. The CDR3 runs to 15 residues. CDR3 sequence reads: CASSNEGPGANVLTF. The CDR3 coding sequence is TGTGCCAGCAGCAACGAGGGACCTGGGGCCAACGTCCTGACTTTC.

This clonotype was detected ten times or more. V gene TRBV6-2 or TRBV6-3 combines with J gene TRBJ1-1; no definite D call. Trimming removed 7 bases from V and 1 base from J, with 13 bases in between. This CDR3 has 14 residues. Germline lookup yields CDR1 MNHEY and CDR2 SVGEGT. Here the CDR3 reads CASTTRRGNTEAFF. The CDR3 DNA sequence: TGTGCCAGCACAACCAGGAGAGGGAACACTGAAGCTTTCTTT.

Comments on this clonotype: This could be a read error, since a much larger clone is one nucleotide away. The chain carries TRBV6-2 or TRBV6-3 and TRBJ1-6; 7 bases match TRBD1. The V gene end was trimmed by 5 bases and the J gene end by 9 bases; junction bases not matched to a gene: 13. Germline CDR1 reads MNHEY; CDR2 reads SVGEGT. The CDR3 is 16 amino acids. CDR3 DNA: TGTGCCAGCAGTGATGGGGGGACAGCGTTATTTTCACCCCTCCACTTT. Protein sequence: CASSDGGTALFSPLHF.

This clonotype was seen ten or more times. The CDR3 protein is CASSLRAGEIYNEQFF. The DNA for the CDR3 is TGTGCCAGCAGCTTACGGGCGGGAGAGATCTACAATGAGCAGTTCTTC. The chain joins TRBV7-2 to TRBJ2-1; 7 positions match TRBD2. Unmatched junction bases numbered 7, after V lost 2 bases and J lost 3 bases. The CDR3 sequence is 16 residues long. Germline values: CDR1 SGHTA, CDR2 FQGNSA.

The gene calls are TRBV9 and TRBJ2-1; 7 bases are a match to TRBD2. This CDR3 spans 13 amino acids. Germline CDR1 SGDLS, CDR2 YYNGEE. V was pared by 4 bases and J by 8 bases, with 6 bases of the junction left unmatched. The CDR3 sequence is CASSSQREHEQFF. CDR3 bases: TGTGCCAGCAGCTCCCAGCGGGAACATGAGCAGTTCTTC.

This rearrangement joins TRBV6-5 to TRBJ1-1, with D uncertain. The CDR3 has 13 residues. Germline V CDR1 and CDR2: MNHEY, SVGAGI. Trimming took off 2 bases at V and 7 bases at J, with 11 bases between the two ends. CDR3 bases: TGTGCCAGCAGTTACGTGAGGAACGGTGAAGCTTTCTTT. The encoded protein is CASSYVRNGEAFF.

This clonotype was recorded at least ten times. The gene calls are TRBV5-1 and TRBJ2-5; 8 nucleotides agree with TRBD2. With 0 bases clipped from V and 2 bases from J, the junction kept 3 bases outside the gene matches. The CDR3 is 15 residues long. CDR1 SGHRS and CDR2 YFSETQ come from the germline V gene. The CDR3 nucleotides are TGCGCCAGCAGCTTGGAACGGGGGGGACAAGAGACCCAGTACTTC. It yields the protein CASSLERGGQETQYF. Combining the CDR3 with reference TRBV5-1 and TRBJ2-5 gives the whole variable domain KAGVTQTPRYLIKTRGQQVTLSCSPISGHRSVSWYQQTPGQGLQFLFEYFSETQRNKGNFPGRFSGRQFSNSRSEMNVSTLELGDSALYLCASSLERGGQETQYFGPGTRLLVL.

This clonotype appeared many times. The chain employs TRBV20-1 and TRBJ2-7, with D possibly being TRBD1 or TRBD2 (5 bases each). Germline CDR1 DFQATT, CDR2 SNEGSKA (reference sequence). CDR3 length equals 14 residues. V lost 6 bases and J 2 bases, leaving 17 bases between the germline ends. The CDR3 loop is CSAKNRDGAYEQYF. The CDR3 DNA reads as TGCAGTGCCAAGAACCGGGACGGTGCCTACGAGCAGTACTTC.

This clonotype has more than one count but fewer than ten. The chain has TRBV7-9 and TRBJ1-1, with D tentatively TRBD1 (5 bases). V lost 4 bases, J lost 11 bases, and 14 bases lay in between. CDR1 is SEHNR and CDR2 is FQNEAQ in the germline V gene (reference sequence). The CDR3 is 12 amino acids. DNA for the CDR3: TGTGCCAGCAGCTCCGGGACCTCCCGGGCTTTCTTT. Translated, it gives CASSSGTSRAFF.